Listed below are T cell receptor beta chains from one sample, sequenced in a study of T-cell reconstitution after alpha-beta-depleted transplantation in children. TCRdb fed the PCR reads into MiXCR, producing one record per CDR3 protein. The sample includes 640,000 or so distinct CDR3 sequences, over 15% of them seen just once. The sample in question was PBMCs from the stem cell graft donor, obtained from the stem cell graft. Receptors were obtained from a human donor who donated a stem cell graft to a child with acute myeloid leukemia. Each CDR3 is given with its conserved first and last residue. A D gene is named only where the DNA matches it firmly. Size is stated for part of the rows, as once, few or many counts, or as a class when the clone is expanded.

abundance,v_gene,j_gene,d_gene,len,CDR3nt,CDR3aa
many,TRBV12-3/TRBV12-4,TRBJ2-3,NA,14,TGTGCCAGCAGTTTCAGCGGGAGCACAGATACGCAGTATTTT,CASSFSGSTDTQYF
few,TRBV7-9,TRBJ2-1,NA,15,TGTGCCAGCAGCACGGACAGGGAGGGAAACAATGAGCAGTTCTTC,CASSTDREGNNEQFF
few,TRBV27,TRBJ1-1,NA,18,TGTGCCAGCACTGACCTGACTGTGGGGCAGGGAGTGAACACTGAAGCTTTCTTT,CASTDLTVGQGVNTEAFF
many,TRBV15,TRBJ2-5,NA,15,TGTGCCACCAGCAGAAACACGGGATCTCGGGAGACCCAGTACTTC,CATSRNTGSRETQYF
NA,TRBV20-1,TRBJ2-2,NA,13,TGCAGTGCTAAGACAGGGAGGACCGGGGAGCTGTTTTTT,CSAKTGRTGELFF
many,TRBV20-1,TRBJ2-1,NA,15,TGCAGTGCTAGGCCGCCGGCAGGCTCCTACAATGAGCAGTTCTTC,CSARPPAGSYNEQFF
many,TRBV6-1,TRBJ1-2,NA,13,TGTGCCAGCAGTCGCGGGACCGACTATGGCTACACCTTC,CASSRGTDYGYTF
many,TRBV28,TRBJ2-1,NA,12,TGTGCCAGCAGCCTCCGTTACAATGAGCAGTTCTTC,CASSLRYNEQFF
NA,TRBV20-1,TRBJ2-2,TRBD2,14,TGCAGTGCTAGCTACGCGGGGGGGCCCGGGGAGCTGTTTTTT,CSASYAGGPGELFF
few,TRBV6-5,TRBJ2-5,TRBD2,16,TGTGCCAGCAGTTACTCTGGCGGGGGGTCTTTAGAGACCCAGTACTTC,CASSYSGGGSLETQYF
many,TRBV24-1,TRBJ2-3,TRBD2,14,TGTGCCACCAGAGGACTAGCGGGCACAGATACGCAGTATTTT,CATRGLAGTDTQYF
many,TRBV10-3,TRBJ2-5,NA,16,TGTGCCATCAGTGAGTCACCGGGGGCGGGACAAGAGACCCAGTACTTC,CAISESPGAGQETQYF
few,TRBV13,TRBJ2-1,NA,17,TGTGCCAGCAGCTTAGTTACCAGGACAATTATGGGCAATGAGCAGTTCTTC,CASSLVTRTIMGNEQFF
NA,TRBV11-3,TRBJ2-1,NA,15,TGTGCCAGCAGCCCCCAGTCGCGGCATTCAAATGAGCAGTTCTTC,CASSPQSRHSNEQFF
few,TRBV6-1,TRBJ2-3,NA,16,TGTGCCAGCAGTGGGAACGACAGGCTGAACACAGATACGCAGTATTTT,CASSGNDRLNTDTQYF
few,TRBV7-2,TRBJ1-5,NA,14,TGTGCCAGCAGCCCGGCAGGGCCGTCTGAAGCCCAGCATTTT,CASSPAGPSEAQHF
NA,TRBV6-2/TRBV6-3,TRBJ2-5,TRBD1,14,TGTGCCAGCATCGATTCGGACAGGGAAGAGACCCAGTACTTC,CASIDSDREETQYF
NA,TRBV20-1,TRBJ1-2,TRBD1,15,TGCAGTGCTAGAGACCTTCGGACAGGGAGCTATGGCTACACCTTC,CSARDLRTGSYGYTF
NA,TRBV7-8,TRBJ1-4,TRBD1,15,TGTGCCAGCAGCCAGGACAGGGGATCGGCTGAAAAACTGTTTTTT,CASSQDRGSAEKLFF
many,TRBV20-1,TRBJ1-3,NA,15,TGCAGTGCTAGTTCAGTAGGGAGCTCTGGAAACACCATATATTTT,CSASSVGSSGNTIYF
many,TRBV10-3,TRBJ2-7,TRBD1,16,TGTGCCATCATTTATGACAGGGGCGTAAATAACTACGAGCAGTACTTC,CAIIYDRGVNNYEQYF
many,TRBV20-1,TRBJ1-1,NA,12,TGCAGTGCTAGAGAGCGGACAGCTGAAGCTTTCTTT,CSARERTAEAFF
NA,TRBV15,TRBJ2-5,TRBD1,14,TGTGCCACCAGCCTCGACAGGGGGCAAGAGACCCAGTACTTC,CATSLDRGQETQYF
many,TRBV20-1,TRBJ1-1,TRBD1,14,TGCAGTGCCGCTCCCCTACAGGGGGAGGTTGAAGCTTTCTTT,CSAAPLQGEVEAFF
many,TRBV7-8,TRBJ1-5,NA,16,TGTGCCAGCAGCTTAGGATCTGGGCGCAGCAATCAGCCCCAGCATTTT,CASSLGSGRSNQPQHF
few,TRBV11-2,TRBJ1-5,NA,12,TGTGCCAGCAGCAAACCGTTCCAGCCCCAGCATTTT,CASSKPFQPQHF
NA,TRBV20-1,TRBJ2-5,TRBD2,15,TGCAGTGCTAGGGGACTAGCGGCCATTCAAGAGACCCAGTACTTC,CSARGLAAIQETQYF
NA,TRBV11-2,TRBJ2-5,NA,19,TGTGCCAGCAGCTTAGATCGGGGGGACCCCAGGGGAGCACAAGAGACCCAGTACTTC,CASSLDRGDPRGAQETQYF
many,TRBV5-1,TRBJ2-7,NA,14,TGCGCCAGCAGCAACAGGGTTGCGGGCGCCGAGCAGTACTTC,CASSNRVAGAEQYF
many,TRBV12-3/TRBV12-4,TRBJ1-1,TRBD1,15,TGTGCCAGCAGTGTCGGACAGGGGATGAACACTGAAGCTTTCTTT,CASSVGQGMNTEAFF
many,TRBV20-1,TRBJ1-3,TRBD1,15,TGCAGTGCTAGATCCCCTGACAGGGCTGGAAACACCATATATTTT,CSARSPDRAGNTIYF
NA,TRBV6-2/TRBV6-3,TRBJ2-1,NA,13,TGTGCCAGCTCGCCGGGGGCCCACAATGAGCAGTTCTTC,CASSPGAHNEQFF
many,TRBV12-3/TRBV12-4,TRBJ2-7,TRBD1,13,TGTGCCAGCAGTTCGGACAGGTCGTACGAGCAGTACTTC,CASSSDRSYEQYF
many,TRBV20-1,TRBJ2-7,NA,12,TGCAGTGCTGCGAGGGACGGTTACGAGCAGTACTTC,CSAARDGYEQYF
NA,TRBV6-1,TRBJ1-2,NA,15,TGTGCCAGCAGCCTGGACCGGTACACAAACTATGGCTACACCTTC,CASSLDRYTNYGYTF